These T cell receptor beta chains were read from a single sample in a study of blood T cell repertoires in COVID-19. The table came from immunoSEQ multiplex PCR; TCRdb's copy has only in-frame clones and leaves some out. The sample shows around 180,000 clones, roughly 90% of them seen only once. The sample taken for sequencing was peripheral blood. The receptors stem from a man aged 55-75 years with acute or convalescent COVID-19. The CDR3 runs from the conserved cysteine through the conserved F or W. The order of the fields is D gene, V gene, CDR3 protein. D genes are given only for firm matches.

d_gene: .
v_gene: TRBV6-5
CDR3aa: CASSYSSLNTEAFF

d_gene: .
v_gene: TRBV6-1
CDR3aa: CASSEGPGVTETQYF

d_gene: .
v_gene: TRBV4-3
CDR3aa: CASSQDRGTANTGELFF

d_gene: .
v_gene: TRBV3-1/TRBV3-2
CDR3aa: CASSPGQTVGYGYTF

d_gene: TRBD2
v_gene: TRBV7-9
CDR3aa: CASSLPPRLAGVVGEQFF

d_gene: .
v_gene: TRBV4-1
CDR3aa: CASSQSSYSMNTEAFF

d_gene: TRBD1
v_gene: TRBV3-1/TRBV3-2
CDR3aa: CASSFRTGETQYF

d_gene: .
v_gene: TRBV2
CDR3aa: CASSEVAEPNYGYTF

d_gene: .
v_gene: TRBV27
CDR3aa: CASTPTVMNTEAFF

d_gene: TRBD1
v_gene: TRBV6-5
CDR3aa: CASSSGGTGNTIYF

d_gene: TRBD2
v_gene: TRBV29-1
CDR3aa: CSVDGLAGNYNEQFF

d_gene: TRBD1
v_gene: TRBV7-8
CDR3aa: CASTVGTGRNSPLHF

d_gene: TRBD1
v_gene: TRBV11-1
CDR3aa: CASSPGQGADQPQHF

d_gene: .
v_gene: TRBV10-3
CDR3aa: CAISESQGGSYEQYF

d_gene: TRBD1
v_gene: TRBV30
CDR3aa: CAWSVDRGRGGYTF

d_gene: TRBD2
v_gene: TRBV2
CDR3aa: CASSEVRGENIQYF

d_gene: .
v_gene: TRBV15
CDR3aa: CATSRDSSTNEKLFF

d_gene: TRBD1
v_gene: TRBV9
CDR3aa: CASSVGGGGQVSGELFF

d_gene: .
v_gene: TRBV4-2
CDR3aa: CASSPLAGVDPYGYTF

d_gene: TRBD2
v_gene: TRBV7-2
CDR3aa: CASSSPWKLAGAYF

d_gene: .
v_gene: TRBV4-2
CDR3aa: CASSQERPQYNSPLHF

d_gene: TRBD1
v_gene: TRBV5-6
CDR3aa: CASSEGTGHSGNTIYF

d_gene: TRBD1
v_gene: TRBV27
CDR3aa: CASSLSTGRHQPQHF

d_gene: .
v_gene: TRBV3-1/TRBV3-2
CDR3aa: CASSQESQRVKHNEQFF

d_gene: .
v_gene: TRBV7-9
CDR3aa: CASSYTGIEAFF

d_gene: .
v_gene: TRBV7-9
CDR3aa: CASSAQQFMNTEAFF

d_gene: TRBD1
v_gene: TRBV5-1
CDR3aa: CASSLQGGVTEAFF

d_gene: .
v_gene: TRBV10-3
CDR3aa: CAISGLRGEDTQYF

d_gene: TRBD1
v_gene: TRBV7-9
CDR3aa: CASSSPGTGPEAFF

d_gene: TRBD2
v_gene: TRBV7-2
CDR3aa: CASSILAGDTQYF

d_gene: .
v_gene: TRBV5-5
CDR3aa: CASKASSGANVLTF

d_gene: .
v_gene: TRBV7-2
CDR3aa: CASSVGTEGVHYGYTF

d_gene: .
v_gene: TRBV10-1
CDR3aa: CASKVDPGNAEAFF

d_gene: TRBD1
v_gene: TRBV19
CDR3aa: CASSKGPGQGNEKLFF

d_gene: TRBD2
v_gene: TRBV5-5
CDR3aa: CASSPSLAGALYEQFF

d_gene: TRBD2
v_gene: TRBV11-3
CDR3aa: CASSLGGGRFDTQYF

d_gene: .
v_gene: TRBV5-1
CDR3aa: CASSLGGSYNEQFF

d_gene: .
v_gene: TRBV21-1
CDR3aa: CASSMGGDISNQPQHF

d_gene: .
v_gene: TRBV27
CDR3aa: CASSLSPFSYNEQFF

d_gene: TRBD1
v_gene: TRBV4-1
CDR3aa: CASSQGRGTVDSPLHF

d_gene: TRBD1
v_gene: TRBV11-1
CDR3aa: CASSPVPDRLNTEAFF

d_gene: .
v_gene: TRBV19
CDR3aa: CASSIGIAGLNSPLHF

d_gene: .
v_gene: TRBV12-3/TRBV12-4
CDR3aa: CASSPSGAYGYTF

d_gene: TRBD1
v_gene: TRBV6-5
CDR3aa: CASRPRTGFQDGYTF

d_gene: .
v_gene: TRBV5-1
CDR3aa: CASSLAGNSNQPQHF

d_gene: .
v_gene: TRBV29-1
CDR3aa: CSACRVGYNEQFF

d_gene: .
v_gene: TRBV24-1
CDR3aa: CATSDLGLSSYNEQFF

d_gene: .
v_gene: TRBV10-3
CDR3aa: CAISESAGLSSGNTIYF

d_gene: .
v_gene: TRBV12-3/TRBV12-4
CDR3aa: CASSNVRGQSYTF

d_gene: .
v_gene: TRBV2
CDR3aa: CASSDGGLDEQFF

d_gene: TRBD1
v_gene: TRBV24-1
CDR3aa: CATSDPGQGDNEQFF

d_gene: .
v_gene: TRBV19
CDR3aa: CASSIGGPETQYF

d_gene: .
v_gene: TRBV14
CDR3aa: CASSQEEGWETQYF

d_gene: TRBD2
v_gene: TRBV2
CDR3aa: CASGRVETQYF

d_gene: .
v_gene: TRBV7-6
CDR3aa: CASSFVVSGELFF